Shown below are 21 T cell receptor beta chains from a single sample sequenced in a study of blood T cell repertoires in COVID-19. TCRdb's copy holds only in-frame clones and misses some; the assay was immunoSEQ multiplex PCR. The sample includes roughly 250,000 clones, about 89% of them seen just once. Source material: PBMCs or T cells enriched from blood (not recorded which). Receptors originate from a woman aged 18-35 years who had recovered from COVID-19.

The chain employs TRBV7-2 and TRBJ2-1; 9 bases match TRBD1. The CDR3 runs to 16 residues. CDR1 and CDR2 (germline): SGHTA, FQGNSA. J gave up 1 base and V 1 base, and 2 bases lay outside the gene matches. CDR3 residues: CASSLGQGVSYNEQFF. The CDR3 nucleotides are TGTGCCAGCAGCTTAGGACAGGGGGTGTCCTACAATGAGCAGTTCTTC.

This clone was found a few times. Other DNA sequences in the sample encode the same CDR3. The J gene is TRBJ1-1, the V gene TRBV7-3; TRBD1 agrees at 7 bases. The J segment lost 3 bases and the V segment lost 5 bases, leaving 6 bases of the junction unmatched. In germline, CDR1 is SGHTA, CDR2 FQGTGA. This CDR3 region has 14 residues. The CDR3 loop reads CASSATGADTEAFF. Written as DNA, the CDR3 is TGTGCCAGCAGCGCCACAGGGGCGGACACTGAAGCTTTCTTT.

The chain employs TRBV7-9 and TRBJ2-3; 13 bases align to TRBD2. The CDR3 contains 18 residues. After removal of 5 bases from V and 6 bases from J, the junction contained 14 bases not matched to a gene. Germline V gene data show CDR1 as SEHNR and CDR2 as FQNEAQ (reference sequence). The DNA for the CDR3 is TGTGCCAGCAGCCCCGGGACTAGCGGGGAGGCCTCGGGGGATACGCAGTATTTT. This sequence encodes CASSPGTSGEASGDTQYF.

J is TRBJ1-2 and V is TRBV6-5, with no clear D. The CDR3 covers 14 residues. V gave up 5 bases and J gave up 1 base, with 11 bases separating them. Germline-derived CDR1 and CDR2 are MNHEY and SVGAGI. In nucleotides, the CDR3 is TGTGCCAGCAGTCCTGAGGCGAGTAACTATGGCTACACCTTC. This gives the protein CASSPEASNYGYTF.

The chain joins TRBV12-3 or TRBV12-4 to TRBJ1-1, with a possible D match to TRBD1 (5 bases). V lost 5 bases, J lost 3 bases, and 10 bases lay in between. This CDR3 is built from 13 residues. CDR3 DNA sequence: TGTGCCAGCAGTCGCGGGGGGGACACTGAAGCTTTCTTT. It codes for CASSRGGDTEAFF.

The V and J genes are TRBV3-1 (or the pseudogene TRBV3-2) and TRBJ2-7, with TRBD2 matching 14 bases. V gave up 5 bases and J gave up 6 bases; unmatched junction bases: 9. This CDR3 comprises 16 residues. Per the germline V gene, CDR1 is LGHDT and CDR2 is YNNKEL (reference sequence). The CDR3 here is CASSYGLAGGVGEQYF. CDR3 sequence (DNA): TGTGCCAGCAGCTACGGACTAGCGGGAGGAGTTGGCGAGCAGTACTTC.

The V call is TRBV19, the J call TRBJ1-4; 10 nucleotides align to TRBD1. J lost 5 bases, V lost 6 bases, and 6 bases had no gene match. The germline V gene encodes CDR1 LNHDA and CDR2 SQIVND (reference sequence). The CDR3 has 15 residues. In DNA form, the CDR3 reads TGTGCCAGTAGCTGGCCGGGACAGGGGAATGAAAAACTGTTTTTT. It specifies CASSWPGQGNEKLFF.

This chain uses TRBV3-1 (or the pseudogene TRBV3-2) with TRBJ1-2; D gene ambiguous. The CDR3 totals 15 residues. Germline V gives CDR1 LGHDT, CDR2 YNNKEL (reference sequence). Trimming took 3 bases from V and 8 from J, leaving 19 bases between them. Here the CDR3 reads CASSHSGGPRGGYTF. CDR3 sequence (DNA): TGTGCCAGCAGCCACTCGGGCGGTCCCCGGGGAGGCTACACCTTC.

The rearrangement uses TRBV28 and TRBJ1-2; TRBD1 aligns across 9 bases. The CDR3 spans 16 residues. Per germline, CDR1 MDHEN and CDR2 SYDVKM. The J segment lost 4 bases and the V segment lost 5 bases, leaving 11 bases of the junction unmatched. The DNA for the CDR3 is TGTGCCAGCAGTCAACCGACGGGACAGGGAGGCTATGGCTACACCTTC. Residues: CASSQPTGQGGYGYTF.

The chain combines TRBV7-8 with TRBJ2-1; possibly TRBD1 for D (6 bases). This CDR3 region has 13 residues. Germline V gene lookup returns CDR1 SGHVS and CDR2 FQNEAQ. Trimming removed 0 bases at V and 6 bases at J, with 6 bases between. The CDR3 DNA is TGTGCCAGCAGCTTAGCAGGGGGCAATGAGCAGTTCTTC. This sequence encodes CASSLAGGNEQFF.

J is TRBJ2-7 and V is TRBV5-1, with D tentatively TRBD2 (5 bases). This CDR3 has 14 amino acids. The V end lost 5 bases, the J end lost 1 base, and 13 bases lay between the germline ends. Germline V gives CDR1 SGHRS, CDR2 YFSETQ. CDR3 amino acids: CASSVGSGSYEQYF. The CDR3 region has the DNA TGCGCCAGCAGTGTAGGGAGTGGATCCTACGAGCAGTACTTC. The variable domain in full, with the rest retrieved from reference TRBV5-1 and TRBJ2-7, is KAGVTQTPRYLIKTRGQQVTLSCSPISGHRSVSWYQQTPGQGLQFLFEYFSETQRNKGNFPGRFSGRQFSNSRSEMNVSTLELGDSALYLCASSVGSGSYEQYFGPGTRLTVT.

This sequence joins TRBV7-9 and TRBJ1-3, with D unclear. From germline, CDR1 is SEHNR and CDR2 FQNEAQ (reference sequence). The CDR3 loop spans 16 amino acids. Trimming took off 6 bases at V and 0 bases at J, with 15 bases between the two ends. CDR3 bases: TGTGCCAGCAGGTTTCTCGGCGGCCCCTCTGGAAACACCATATATTTT. It specifies CASRFLGGPSGNTIYF.

J is TRBJ2-3 and V is TRBV4-2, with TRBD1 as a possible D gene (6 bases). CDR1 is LGHNA, CDR2 YNFKEQ, per germline. The ends were cut back, 6 bases at V and 0 bases at J, with 13 bases in the middle. The CDR3 spans 15 residues. Here the CDR3 reads CASRQGGSSTDTQYF. The DNA for the CDR3 is TGTGCCAGCAGACAGGGCGGATCTAGCACAGATACGCAGTATTTT.

This chain connects TRBV18 to TRBJ2-5; D is uncertain. Trimming took off 2 bases at V and 5 bases at J, with 9 bases between the two ends. Germline CDR1 reads KGHSH; CDR2 reads LQKENI. The CDR3 runs to 13 residues. CDR3 sequence: CASSPSLVETQYF. The CDR3 region has the DNA TGTGCCAGCTCACCATCCTTAGTCGAGACCCAGTACTTC.

This sequence joins TRBV2 and TRBJ1-2, with 8 bases that match TRBD1. Germline lookup yields CDR1 SNHLY and CDR2 FYNNEI. The V segment lost 4 bases and the J segment 3 bases; nucleotides outside the gene matches: 7. This CDR3 is 15 amino acids long. CDR3 sequence: CASSARTGFDYGYTF. The DNA for the CDR3 is TGTGCCAGCAGTGCAAGGACAGGGTTTGACTATGGCTACACCTTC.

This chain uses TRBV27 with TRBJ2-3; 8 nucleotides align to TRBD1. There are 15 residues in the CDR3. With V trimmed by 5 bases and J by 3 bases, 7 bases remained unmatched. In germline, CDR1 is MNHEY, CDR2 SMNVEV (reference sequence). CDR3 loop: CASSLRTGITDTQYF. As DNA, the CDR3 is TGTGCCAGCAGTCTGAGGACAGGGATTACAGATACGCAGTATTTT.

DNA for the CDR3: TGTGCCAGCAGCCAACGGACTAGCGGGAGCTACGAGCAGTACTTC. This codes for CASSQRTSGSYEQYF. The chain couples TRBV5-4 to TRBJ2-7; TRBD2 matches at 13 bases. Per germline, CDR1 SGHNT and CDR2 YYREEE (reference sequence). The junction had 4 bases not matched to a gene; V was cut back by 4 bases and J by 3 bases. This CDR3 spans 15 amino acids.

The chain couples TRBV7-2 to TRBJ1-4; D is possibly TRBD1 (5 bases). Germline V gene sequence: CDR1 SGHTA, CDR2 FQGNSA. The CDR3 spans 13 residues. V dropped 7 bases and J dropped 3 bases, with 9 bases sitting between them. CDR3 bases: TGTGCCAGCACCTCAGGGCCTAATGAAAAACTGTTTTTT. Amino acids: CASTSGPNEKLFF.

The chain links TRBV5-1 to TRBJ1-5, with D possibly TRBD1 on 5 matching bases. CDR1 and CDR2 from the germline V gene are SGHRS and YFSETQ. Trimming left V 1 base short and J 7 bases short, with 15 bases between. The CDR3 totals 15 residues. The CDR3 bases are TGCGCCAGCAGCTTGAGTACAGGAAAGGGACAGCCCCAGCATTTT. Residues: CASSLSTGKGQPQHF. Full variable domain (missing parts from reference TRBV5-1 and TRBJ1-5): KAGVTQTPRYLIKTRGQQVTLSCSPISGHRSVSWYQQTPGQGLQFLFEYFSETQRNKGNFPGRFSGRQFSNSRSEMNVSTLELGDSALYLCASSLSTGKGQPQHFGDGTRLSIL.

V and J are TRBV10-3 and TRBJ2-7, with a possible D match to TRBD1 (6 bases). Trimming pared 6 bases from V and 2 bases from J, leaving 14 bases between. Germline assignment: CDR1 ENHRY and CDR2 SYGVKD. The CDR3 spans 14 residues. As DNA, the CDR3 is TGTGCCATCAGCCCAGGGGAGAACGCCTACGAGCAGTACTTC. It specifies CAISPGENAYEQYF.

On this clone itself: The junction departs from germline at one end; a sequencing error may be responsible. CDR3 nucleotides: TGCGCCAGCAGCCCCGGGAACTCTAGAAACACCATATATTTT. It codes for CASSPGNSRNTIYF. The V and J genes are TRBV5-1 and TRBJ1-3, with D unclear. Per the germline V gene, CDR1 is SGHRS and CDR2 is YFSETQ. The CDR3 is 14 residues long.